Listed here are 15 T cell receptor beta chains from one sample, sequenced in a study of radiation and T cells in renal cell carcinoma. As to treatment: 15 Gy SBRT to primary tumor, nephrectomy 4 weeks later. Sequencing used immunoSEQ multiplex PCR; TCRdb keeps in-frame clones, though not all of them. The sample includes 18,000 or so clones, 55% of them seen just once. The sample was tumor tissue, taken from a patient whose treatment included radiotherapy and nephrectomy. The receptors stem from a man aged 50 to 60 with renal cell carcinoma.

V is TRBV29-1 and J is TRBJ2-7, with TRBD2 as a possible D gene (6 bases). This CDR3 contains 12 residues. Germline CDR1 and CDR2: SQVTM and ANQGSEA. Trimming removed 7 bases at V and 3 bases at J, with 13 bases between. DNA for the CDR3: TGCAGCGGGGGGGAAGGCGACTACGAGCAGTACTTC. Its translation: CSGGEGDYEQYF.

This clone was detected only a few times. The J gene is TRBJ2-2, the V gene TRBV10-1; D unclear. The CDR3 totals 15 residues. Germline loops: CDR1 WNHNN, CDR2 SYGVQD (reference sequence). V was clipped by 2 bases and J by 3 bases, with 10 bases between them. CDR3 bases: TGCGCCAGCAGTGAGCGGACGGGTGACACCGGGGAGCTGTTTTTT. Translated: CASSERTGDTGELFF.

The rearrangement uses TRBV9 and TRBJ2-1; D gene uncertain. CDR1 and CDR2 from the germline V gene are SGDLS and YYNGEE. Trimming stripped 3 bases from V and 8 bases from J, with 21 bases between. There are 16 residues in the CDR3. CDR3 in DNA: TGTGCCAGCAGCGCCAGCCGGGCCCGAATAGGCGATGAGCAGTTCTTC. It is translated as CASSASRARIGDEQFF.

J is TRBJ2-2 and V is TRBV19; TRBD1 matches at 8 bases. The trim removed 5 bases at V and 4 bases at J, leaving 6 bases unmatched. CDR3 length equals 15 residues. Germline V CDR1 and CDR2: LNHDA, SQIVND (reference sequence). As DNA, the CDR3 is TGTGCCAGTAGTTCGGACAGGGATTCCACCGGGGAGCTGTTTTTT. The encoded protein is CASSSDRDSTGELFF.

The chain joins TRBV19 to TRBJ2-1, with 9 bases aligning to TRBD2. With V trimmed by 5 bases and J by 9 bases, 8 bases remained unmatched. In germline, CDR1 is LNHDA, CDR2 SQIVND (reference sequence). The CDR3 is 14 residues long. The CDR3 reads CASSAGGGFGEQFF. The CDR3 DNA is TGTGCCAGTAGTGCGGGGGGGGGCTTTGGTGAGCAGTTCTTC.

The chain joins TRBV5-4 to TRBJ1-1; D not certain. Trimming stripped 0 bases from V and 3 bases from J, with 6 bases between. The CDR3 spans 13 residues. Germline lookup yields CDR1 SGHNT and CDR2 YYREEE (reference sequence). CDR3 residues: CASSLEQYTEAFF. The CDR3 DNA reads TGTGCCAGCAGCTTGGAACAGTACACTGAAGCTTTCTTT.

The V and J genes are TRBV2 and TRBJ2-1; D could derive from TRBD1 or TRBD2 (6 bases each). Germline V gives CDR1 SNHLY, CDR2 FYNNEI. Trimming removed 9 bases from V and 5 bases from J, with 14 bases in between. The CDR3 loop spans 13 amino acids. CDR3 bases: TGTGCCAGTACCCGGGGGCTGGACAATGAGCAGTTCTTC. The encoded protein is CASTRGLDNEQFF.

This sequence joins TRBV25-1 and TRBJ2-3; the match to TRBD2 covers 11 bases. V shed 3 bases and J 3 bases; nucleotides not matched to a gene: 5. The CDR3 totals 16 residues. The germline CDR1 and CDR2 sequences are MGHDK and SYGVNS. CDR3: CASSDLLAGETDTQYF. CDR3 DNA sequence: TGTGCCAGCAGTGATCTACTAGCGGGAGAAACAGATACGCAGTATTTT.

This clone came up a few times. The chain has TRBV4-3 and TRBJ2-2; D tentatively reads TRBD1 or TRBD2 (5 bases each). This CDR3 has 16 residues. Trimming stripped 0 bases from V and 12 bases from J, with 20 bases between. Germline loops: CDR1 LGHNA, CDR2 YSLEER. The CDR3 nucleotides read TGCGCCAGCAGCCAAGATCGGAGAGGGGTGGGGTTTCAGCTGTTTTTT. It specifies CASSQDRRGVGFQLFF.

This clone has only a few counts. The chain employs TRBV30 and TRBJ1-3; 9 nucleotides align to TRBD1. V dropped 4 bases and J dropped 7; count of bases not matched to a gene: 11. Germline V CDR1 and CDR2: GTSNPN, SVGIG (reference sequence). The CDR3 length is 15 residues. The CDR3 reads CAWTDPGQGGNTIYF. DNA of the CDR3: TGTGCCTGGACCGATCCGGGACAGGGCGGGAACACCATATATTTT.

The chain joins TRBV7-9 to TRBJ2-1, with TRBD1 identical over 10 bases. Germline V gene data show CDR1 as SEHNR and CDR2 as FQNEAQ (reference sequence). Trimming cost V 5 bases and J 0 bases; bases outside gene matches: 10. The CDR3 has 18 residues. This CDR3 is CASSVGQGDYYSYNEQFF. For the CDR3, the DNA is TGTGCCAGCAGCGTAGGACAGGGGGACTACTACTCCTACAATGAGCAGTTCTTC.

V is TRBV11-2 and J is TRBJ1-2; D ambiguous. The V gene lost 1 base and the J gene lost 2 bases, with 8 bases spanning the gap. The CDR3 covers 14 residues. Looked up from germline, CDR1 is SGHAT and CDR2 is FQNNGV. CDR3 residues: CASSLGTENYGYTF. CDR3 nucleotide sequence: TGTGCCAGCAGCTTAGGGACGGAAAACTATGGCTACACCTTC.

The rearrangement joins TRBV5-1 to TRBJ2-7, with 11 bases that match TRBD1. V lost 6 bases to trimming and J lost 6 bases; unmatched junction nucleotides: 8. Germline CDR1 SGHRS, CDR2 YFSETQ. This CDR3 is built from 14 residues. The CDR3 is CASKGQGASSEQYF. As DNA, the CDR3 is TGCGCCAGCAAAGGACAGGGGGCGTCGTCCGAGCAGTACTTC.

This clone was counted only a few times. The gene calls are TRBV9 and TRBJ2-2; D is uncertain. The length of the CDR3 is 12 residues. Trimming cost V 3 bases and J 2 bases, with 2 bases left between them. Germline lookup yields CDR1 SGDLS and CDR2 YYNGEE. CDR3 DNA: TGTGCCAGCAGCGATAACACCGGGGAGCTGTTTTTT. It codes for CASSDNTGELFF.

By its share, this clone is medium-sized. In DNA, the CDR3 is TGTGCCAGCAGTTACCCGACAGGGCAGGGCAATGAGCAGTTCTTC. Protein: CASSYPTGQGNEQFF. The chain has TRBV6-6 and TRBJ2-1, with 7 bases that match TRBD1. There are 15 residues in the CDR3. Germline V gene data show CDR1 as MNHNY and CDR2 as SVGAGI (reference sequence). J gave up 6 bases and V 2 bases, and 7 bases lay outside the gene matches.